This paragraph reports one T cell receptor (beta chain). Its antigen is not identified. The entry originates in a study of cytomegalovirus exposure and HLA in healthy donors. Findings of the study overall: Immune exposure data for these donors was limited to CMV serostatus. TRBV6-2, TRBV6-3 and some other V segments were unresolvable in 87-base-pair reads.

Looked up from germline, CDR1 is SEHNR and CDR2 is FQNEAQ (reference sequence). V shed 1 base and J 0 bases; nucleotides not matched to a gene: 7. The CDR3 contains 18 residues. The PCR used 60 Vbeta and 13 Jbeta primers. Clones were sequenced by immunoSEQ multiplex PCR, and TCRdb holds only the in-frame ones, with some missing. The table records about 130,000 clones, approximately 71% of them present only once. Material: PBMCs. V usage is TRBV7-9 and J usage is TRBJ2-2, with 8 bases lining up with TRBD2. The origin of this receptor is a woman between 50 and 59 years old in good health and CMV-seronegative. The CDR3 spells CASSLGRTSLPNTGELFF. The CDR3 coding sequence is TGTGCCAGCAGCTTAGGTAGGACTAGCCTACCGAACACCGGGGAGCTGTTTTTT.